This is a list of T cell receptor beta chains from one sample in a study of shared clonotypes between healthy human individuals. Sequencing used immunoSEQ multiplex PCR; TCRdb keeps in-frame clones, though not all of them. Found here are about 2.3 million clones, approximately 93% of them singletons; the top ten hold about 0.39%. Material for sequencing was naive CD4+ T cells from PBMCs. The source is a man aged 18 to 35 in good health. Some clones in this sample may be carry-over from other donors' samples. Both conserved end residues are part of each CDR3. A D gene is named only where the DNA matches it firmly. Expanded clones get a size class; other rows say once, few or many, or leave the size out.

v_gene	d_gene	j_gene	abundance	CDR3aa	CDR3nt
TRBV29-1	-	TRBJ2-5	-	CSVGGETQYF	TGCAGCGTTGGTGGGGAGACCCAGTACTTC
TRBV7-8	-	TRBJ2-1	-	CASSLTSWDNEQFF	TGTGCCAGCAGCTTAACTAGCTGGGACAATGAGCAGTTCTTC
TRBV7-2	TRBD2	TRBJ2-3	-	CASSPVSGPGTDTQYF	TGTGCCAGCAGCCCAGTTAGCGGGCCAGGCACAGATACGCAGTATTTT
TRBV30	-	TRBJ1-1	few	CAWSVRGDTEAFF	TGTGCCTGGAGTGTAAGAGGAGACACTGAAGCTTTCTTT
TRBV5-1	-	TRBJ2-2	-	CASRNYRALNTGELFF	TGCGCCAGCAGAAACTACAGGGCACTGAACACCGGGGAGCTGTTTTTT
TRBV6-5	-	TRBJ1-2	few	CASSPVGSNYGYTF	TGTGCCAGCAGTCCCGTGGGTTCTAACTATGGCTACACCTTC
TRBV28	-	TRBJ2-5	-	CASSYGTLSQTQYF	TGTGCCAGCAGTTACGGGACCCTTTCACAGACCCAGTACTTC
TRBV27	-	TRBJ1-1	-	CASRRAVQRNTEAFF	TGTGCCAGCCGCCGTGCGGTACAGCGGAACACTGAAGCTTTCTTT
TRBV7-3	TRBD2	TRBJ2-5	-	CASSFSTSGETQYF	TGTGCCAGCAGCTTTAGTACTAGCGGAGAGACCCAGTACTTC
TRBV28	-	TRBJ2-7	few	CASRKRTYTSYEQYF	TGTGCCAGCAGAAAACGGACGTACACTTCCTACGAGCAGTACTTC
TRBV7-3	-	TRBJ2-5	-	CASSRGQQETQYF	TGTGCCAGCAGCAGGGGTCAGCAAGAGACCCAGTACTTC
TRBV7-2	-	TRBJ1-5	-	CASSLSRDNQPQHF	TGTGCCAGCAGCTTAAGCAGGGATAATCAGCCCCAGCATTTT
TRBV2	TRBD2	TRBJ2-1	once	CASREREVTYNEQFF	TGTGCCAGCAGAGAGCGGGAGGTTACCTACAATGAGCAGTTCTTC
TRBV7-7	TRBD1	TRBJ2-3	-	CASSLGPRTGNTDTQYF	TGTGCCAGCAGCTTAGGTCCCCGGACAGGGAACACAGATACGCAGTATTTT
TRBV28	-	TRBJ2-7	once	CASSPPRISYEQYF	TGTGCCAGCAGTCCCCCTCGGATCTCCTACGAGCAGTACTTC
TRBV2	TRBD1	TRBJ2-3	-	CASGDRVGTDTQYF	TGTGCCAGCGGGGACAGGGTAGGCACAGATACGCAGTATTTT
TRBV11-2	-	TRBJ2-1	-	CASSLDIGSENEQFF	TGTGCCAGCAGCTTAGATATAGGCAGTGAGAATGAGCAGTTCTTC
TRBV10-3	TRBD1	TRBJ1-2	-	CAITSFGQGDGYTF	TGTGCCATAACGTCCTTCGGACAGGGCGACGGCTACACCTTC
TRBV5-1	TRBD1	TRBJ1-1	-	CASSLRGQGMNTEAFF	TGCGCCAGCAGCTTGAGGGGACAGGGGATGAACACTGAAGCTTTCTTT
TRBV5-1	TRBD2	TRBJ2-7	-	CASSPGGGETYEQYF	TGCGCCAGCAGCCCCGGGGGAGGGGAAACCTACGAGCAGTACTTC
TRBV6-1	TRBD2	TRBJ2-3	-	CASSVIGRGDTQYF	TGTGCCAGCAGTGTAATAGGGAGGGGAGATACGCAGTATTTT
TRBV29-1	-	TRBJ1-2	-	CSVITGDRYTF	TGCAGCGTGATCACAGGCGACCGCTACACCTTC
TRBV29-1	-	TRBJ1-1	few	CSEQRTENTEAFF	TGCAGCGAACAAAGGACGGAGAACACTGAAGCTTTCTTT
TRBV9	TRBD1	TRBJ2-6	-	CASSVGQGFSGANVLTF	TGTGCCAGCAGCGTAGGACAGGGGTTCTCTGGGGCCAACGTCCTGACTTTC
TRBV21-1	-	TRBJ2-7	-	CASSPRTSGLLRFSYEQYF	TGTGCCAGCAGCCCTCGGACTAGCGGGCTTTTGCGCTTCTCCTACGAGCAGTACTTC
TRBV7-7	TRBD1	TRBJ2-2	-	CASSRQGGELFF	TGTGCCAGCAGCCGACAGGGTGGGGAGCTGTTTTTT
TRBV5-1	-	TRBJ1-4	-	CASSSTGREEKLFF	TGCGCCAGCAGCTCAACAGGGAGAGAAGAAAAACTGTTTTTT
TRBV7-4	-	TRBJ2-7	few	CASSLIGPQFSYEQYF	TGTGCCAGCAGCTTAATTGGGCCGCAGTTTTCCTACGAGCAGTACTTC
TRBV7-9	-	TRBJ1-2	-	CASSLEAGKVYGYTF	TGTGCCAGCAGCTTAGAGGCAGGGAAGGTCTATGGCTACACCTTC
TRBV7-9	-	TRBJ1-5	-	CASSLAGTGNQPQHF	TGTGCCAGCAGCTTAGCCGGAACGGGGAACCAGCCCCAGCATTTT
TRBV6-1	-	TRBJ1-5	few	CASKQPSGSNQPQHF	TGTGCCAGCAAACAACCCTCAGGGAGCAATCAGCCCCAGCATTTT
TRBV7-2	-	TRBJ2-7	-	CASSRRPTGHTAYEQYF	TGTGCCAGCAGCCGCCGACCCACGGGACACACAGCCTACGAGCAGTACTTC
TRBV4-1	TRBD1	TRBJ1-4	-	CASSVNRGGLDEKLFF	TGCGCCAGCAGCGTCAACAGGGGGGGATTAGATGAAAAACTGTTTTTT
TRBV5-1	TRBD2	TRBJ2-7	-	CASSQRGPSYEQYF	TGCGCCAGCAGCCAGCGGGGTCCCTCCTACGAGCAGTACTTC
TRBV18	-	TRBJ2-1	-	CASSPFIGTFDEQFF	TGTGCCAGCTCACCGTTTATCGGGACTTTCGATGAGCAGTTCTTC
TRBV5-1	TRBD1	TRBJ1-2	-	CASSFQGAQGGYTF	TGCGCCAGCAGCTTCCAGGGGGCTCAGGGTGGCTACACCTTC
TRBV18	TRBD2	TRBJ2-7	-	CASSTYGGGDEQYF	TGTGCCAGCTCCACCTACGGGGGGGGAGACGAGCAGTACTTC
TRBV28	TRBD1	TRBJ2-4	-	CASSLKPGQGALAKNIQYF	TGTGCCAGCAGTCTAAAACCGGGACAGGGGGCCCTAGCCAAAAACATTCAGTACTTC
TRBV29-1	-	TRBJ2-7	-	CSALRSKPGPLEQYF	TGCAGCGCCCTTCGTTCGAAGCCCGGGCCCCTCGAGCAGTACTTC
TRBV7-2	-	TRBJ2-5	-	CASSFSHGASQETQYF	TGTGCCAGCAGCTTCTCTCACGGTGCTAGCCAAGAGACCCAGTACTTC
TRBV6-1	-	TRBJ2-3	-	CASTLVRPDTQYF	TGTGCCAGCACTCTAGTACGTCCAGATACGCAGTATTTT
TRBV5-4	TRBD1	TRBJ2-2	-	CASSLGTGNTGELFF	TGTGCCAGCAGCTTGGGGACAGGGAACACCGGGGAGCTGTTTTTT
TRBV9	-	TRBJ2-6	-	CASSVVGSGANVLTF	TGTGCCAGCAGCGTAGTCGGCTCTGGGGCCAACGTCCTGACTTTC
TRBV6-5	-	TRBJ1-2	once	CASSPGTRLAVGYTF	TGTGCCAGCAGTCCCGGGACAAGGCTTGCGGTTGGCTACACCTTC
TRBV7-9	TRBD2	TRBJ2-1	-	CASSLGLARDEQFF	TGTGCCAGCAGCTTAGGACTAGCCCGGGATGAGCAGTTCTTC